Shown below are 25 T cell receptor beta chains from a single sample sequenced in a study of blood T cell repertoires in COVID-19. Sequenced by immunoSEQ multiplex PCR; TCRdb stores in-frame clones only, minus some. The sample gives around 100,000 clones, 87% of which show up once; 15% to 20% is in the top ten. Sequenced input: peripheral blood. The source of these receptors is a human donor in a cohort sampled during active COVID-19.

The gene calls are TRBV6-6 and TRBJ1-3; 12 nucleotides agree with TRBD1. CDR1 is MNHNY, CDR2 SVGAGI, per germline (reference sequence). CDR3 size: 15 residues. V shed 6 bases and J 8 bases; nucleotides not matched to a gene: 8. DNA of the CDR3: TGTGCCAGCAGGTCGGGACAGGGGGCAGCGGACACCATATATTTT. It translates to CASRSGQGAADTIYF.

The CDR3 nucleotides read TGTGCCAGCAGCGGCCAAGGACAGGGGGGGAATGAGCAGTTCTTC. Its translation: CASSGQGQGGNEQFF. The chain couples TRBV11-3 to TRBJ2-1, with TRBD1 identical over 10 bases. Trimming cost V 5 bases and J 7 bases; bases outside gene matches: 8. Germline loops: CDR1 SGHNT, CDR2 YENEEA. This CDR3 contains 15 residues.

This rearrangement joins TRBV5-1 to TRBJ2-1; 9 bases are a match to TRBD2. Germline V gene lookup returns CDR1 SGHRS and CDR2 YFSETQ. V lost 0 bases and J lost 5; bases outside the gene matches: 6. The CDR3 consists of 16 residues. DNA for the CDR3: TGCGCCAGCAGCTTGGACTCTAGCGGGACTCACAATGAGCAGTTCTTC. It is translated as CASSLDSSGTHNEQFF.

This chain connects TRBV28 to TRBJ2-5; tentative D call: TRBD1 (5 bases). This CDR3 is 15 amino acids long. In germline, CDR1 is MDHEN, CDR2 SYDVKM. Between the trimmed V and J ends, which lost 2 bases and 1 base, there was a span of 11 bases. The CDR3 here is CASSLPGTGQETQYF. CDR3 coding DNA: TGTGCCAGCAGTTTACCTGGAACAGGCCAAGAGACCCAGTACTTC.

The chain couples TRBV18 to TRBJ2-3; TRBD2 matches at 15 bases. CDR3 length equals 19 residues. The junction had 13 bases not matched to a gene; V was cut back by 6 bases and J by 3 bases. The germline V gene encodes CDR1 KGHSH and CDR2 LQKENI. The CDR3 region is CASSTGLAGGLTGTDTQYF. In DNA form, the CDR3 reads TGTGCCAGCTCGACGGGACTAGCGGGAGGCCTGACTGGTACAGATACGCAGTATTTT.

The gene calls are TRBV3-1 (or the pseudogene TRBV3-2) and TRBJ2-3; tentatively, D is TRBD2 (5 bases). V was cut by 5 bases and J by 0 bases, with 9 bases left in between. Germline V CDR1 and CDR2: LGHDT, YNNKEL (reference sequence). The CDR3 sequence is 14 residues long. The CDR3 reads CASSAAGSTDTQYF. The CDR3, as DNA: TGTGCCAGCAGCGCTGCGGGCAGCACAGATACGCAGTATTTT.

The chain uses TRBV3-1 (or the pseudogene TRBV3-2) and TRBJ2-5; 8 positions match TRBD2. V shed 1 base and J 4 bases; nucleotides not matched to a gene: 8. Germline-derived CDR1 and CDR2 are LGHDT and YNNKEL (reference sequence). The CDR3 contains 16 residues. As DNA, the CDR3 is TGTGCCAGCAGCCAAGCGCCAGCGGGACTAGGAGAGACCCAGTACTTC. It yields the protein CASSQAPAGLGETQYF.

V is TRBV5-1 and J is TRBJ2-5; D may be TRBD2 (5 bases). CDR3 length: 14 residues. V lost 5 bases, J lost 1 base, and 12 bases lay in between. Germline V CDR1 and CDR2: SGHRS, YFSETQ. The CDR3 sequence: CASRGGLSQETQYF. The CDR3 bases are TGCGCCAGCAGAGGTGGACTGTCCCAAGAGACCCAGTACTTC.

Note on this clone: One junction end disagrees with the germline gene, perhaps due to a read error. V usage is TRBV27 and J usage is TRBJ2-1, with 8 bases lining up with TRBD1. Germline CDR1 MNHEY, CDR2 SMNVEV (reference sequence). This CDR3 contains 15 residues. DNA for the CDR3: TGTGCCAGCAGTCTATCCGGGACAGGATTCAATGAGCAGTTCTTC. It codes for CASSLSGTGFNEQFF.

The CDR3 DNA is TGTGCCAGCAGCGCCGGGACTATGTCTGAGCAGTACTTC. It yields the protein CASSAGTMSEQYF. This rearrangement joins TRBV7-2 to TRBJ2-7; the match to TRBD2 covers 7 bases. This CDR3 region has 13 residues. From germline, CDR1 is SGHTA and CDR2 FQGNSA. Trimming cost V 5 bases and J 7 bases; bases outside gene matches: 8.

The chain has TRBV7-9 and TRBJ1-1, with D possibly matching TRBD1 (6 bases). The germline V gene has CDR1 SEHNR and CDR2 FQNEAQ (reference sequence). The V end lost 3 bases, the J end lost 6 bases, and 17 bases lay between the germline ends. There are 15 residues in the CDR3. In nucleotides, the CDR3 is TGTGCCAGCAGCTTGGTGTGGGGGGGCACCCCTGAAGCTTTCTTT. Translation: CASSLVWGGTPEAFF.

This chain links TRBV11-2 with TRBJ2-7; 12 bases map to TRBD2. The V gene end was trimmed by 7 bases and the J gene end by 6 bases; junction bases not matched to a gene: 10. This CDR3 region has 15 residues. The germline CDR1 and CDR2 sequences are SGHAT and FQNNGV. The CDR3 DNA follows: TGTGCCAGCAAGGGAGCTAGCGGGAGGGTTGGCGAGCAGTACTTC. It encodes CASKGASGRVGEQYF.

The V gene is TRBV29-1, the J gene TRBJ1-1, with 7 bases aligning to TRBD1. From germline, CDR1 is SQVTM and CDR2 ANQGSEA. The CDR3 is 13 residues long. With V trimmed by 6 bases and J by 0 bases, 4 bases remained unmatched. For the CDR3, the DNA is TGCAGCGTAGAGGGACAGTTGAACACTGAAGCTTTCTTT. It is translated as CSVEGQLNTEAFF.

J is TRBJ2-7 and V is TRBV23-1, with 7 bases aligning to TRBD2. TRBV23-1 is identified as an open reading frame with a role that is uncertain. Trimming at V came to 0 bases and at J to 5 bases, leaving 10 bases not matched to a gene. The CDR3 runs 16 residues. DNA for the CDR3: TGCGCCAGCAGTCAATCGGGGCGGGAGAGTAGGAACGAGCAGTACTTC. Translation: CASSQSGRESRNEQYF.

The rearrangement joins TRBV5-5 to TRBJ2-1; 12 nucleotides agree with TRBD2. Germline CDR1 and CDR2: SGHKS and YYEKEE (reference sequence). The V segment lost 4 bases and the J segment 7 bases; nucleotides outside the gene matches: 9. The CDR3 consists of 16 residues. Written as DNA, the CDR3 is TGTGCCAGCAGCCCGGGGACTAGCGGGCTGGGGAATGAGCAGTTCTTC. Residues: CASSPGTSGLGNEQFF. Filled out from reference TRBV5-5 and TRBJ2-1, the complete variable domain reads DAGVTQSPTHLIKTRGQQVTLRCSPISGHKSVSWYQQVLGQGPQFIFQYYEKEERGRGNFPDRFSARQFPNYSSELNVNALLLGDSALYLCASSPGTSGLGNEQFFGPGTRLTVL.

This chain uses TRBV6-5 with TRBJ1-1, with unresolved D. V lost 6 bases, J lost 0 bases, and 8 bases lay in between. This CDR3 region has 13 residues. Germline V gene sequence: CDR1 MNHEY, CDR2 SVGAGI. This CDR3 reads CASRQRLNTEAFF. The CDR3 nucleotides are TGTGCCAGCAGGCAGCGATTGAACACTGAAGCTTTCTTT.

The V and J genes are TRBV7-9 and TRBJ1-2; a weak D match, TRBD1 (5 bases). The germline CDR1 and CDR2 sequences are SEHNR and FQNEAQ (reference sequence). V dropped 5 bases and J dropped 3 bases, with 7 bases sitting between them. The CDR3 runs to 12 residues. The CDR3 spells CASSTTDYGYTF. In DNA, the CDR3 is TGTGCCAGCAGCACGACAGACTATGGCTACACCTTC.

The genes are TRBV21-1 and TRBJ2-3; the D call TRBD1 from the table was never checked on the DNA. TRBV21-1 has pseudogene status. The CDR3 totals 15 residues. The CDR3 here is CASTVTQRSTDTQYF. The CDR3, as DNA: TGTGCCAGCACGGTGACACAGAGAAGCACAGATACGCAGTATTTT.

The DNA of the CDR3 is TGTGCCAGTAGTACTCGGGACAGGGTAAACGAGCAGTACTTC. It is translated as CASSTRDRVNEQYF. The chain uses TRBV19 and TRBJ2-7; TRBD1 agrees at 9 bases. V shed 4 bases, J shed 5 bases, and the junction held 6 bases outside the gene matches. The CDR3 is 14 amino acids. Germline V lookup: CDR1 LNHDA, CDR2 SQIVND (reference sequence).

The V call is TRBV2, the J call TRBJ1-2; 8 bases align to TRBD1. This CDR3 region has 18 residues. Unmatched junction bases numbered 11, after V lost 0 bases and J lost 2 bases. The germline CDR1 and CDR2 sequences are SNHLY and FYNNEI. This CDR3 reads CASSEALVPTGDNYGYTF. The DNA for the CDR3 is TGTGCCAGCAGTGAAGCGCTTGTCCCGACAGGGGACAACTATGGCTACACCTTC.

The CDR3 loop reads CASSFLHSGRAYEQYF. The DNA of the CDR3 is TGTGCCAGCAGTTTCCTCCATAGCGGGAGGGCCTACGAGCAGTACTTC. V is TRBV28 and J is TRBJ2-7; 11 nucleotides line up with TRBD2. CDR3 length: 16 residues. The V segment lost 3 bases and the J segment 2 bases; nucleotides outside the gene matches: 6. Germline V lookup: CDR1 MDHEN, CDR2 SYDVKM. Full variable domain (outside the CDR3, taken from reference TRBV28 and TRBJ2-7): DVKVTQSSRYLVKRTGEKVFLECVQDMDHENMFWYRQDPGLGLRLIYFSYDVKMKEKGDIPEGYSVSREKKERFSLILESASTNQTSMYLCASSFLHSGRAYEQYFGPGTRLTVT.

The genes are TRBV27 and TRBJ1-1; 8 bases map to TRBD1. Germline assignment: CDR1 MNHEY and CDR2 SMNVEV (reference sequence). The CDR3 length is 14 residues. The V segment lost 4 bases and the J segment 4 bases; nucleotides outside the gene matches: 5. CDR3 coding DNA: TGTGCCAGCAGTTACAGGGGGGTTCCCACTGAAGCTTTCTTT. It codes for CASSYRGVPTEAFF.

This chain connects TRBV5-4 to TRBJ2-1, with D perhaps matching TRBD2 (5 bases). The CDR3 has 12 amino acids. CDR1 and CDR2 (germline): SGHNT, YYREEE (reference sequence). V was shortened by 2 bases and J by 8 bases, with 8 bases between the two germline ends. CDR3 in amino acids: CASSFIGDEQFF. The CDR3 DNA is TGTGCCAGCAGCTTCATCGGGGATGAGCAGTTCTTC. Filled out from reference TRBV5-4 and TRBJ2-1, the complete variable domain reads ETGVTQSPTHLIKTRGQQVTLRCSSQSGHNTVSWYQQALGQGPQFIFQYYREEENGRGNFPPRFSGLQFPNYSSELNVNALELDDSALYLCASSFIGDEQFFGPGTRLTVL.

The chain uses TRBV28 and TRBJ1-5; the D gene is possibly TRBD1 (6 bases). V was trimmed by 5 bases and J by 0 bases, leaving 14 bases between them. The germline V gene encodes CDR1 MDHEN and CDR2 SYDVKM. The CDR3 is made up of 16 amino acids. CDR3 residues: CASSTWTVSSNQPQHF. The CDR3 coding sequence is TGTGCCAGCAGTACCTGGACAGTCTCTAGCAATCAGCCCCAGCATTTT.

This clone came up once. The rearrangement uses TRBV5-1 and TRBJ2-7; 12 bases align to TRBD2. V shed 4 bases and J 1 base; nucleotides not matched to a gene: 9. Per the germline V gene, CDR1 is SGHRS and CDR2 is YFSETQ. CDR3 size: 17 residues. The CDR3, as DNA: TGCGCCAGCAGCCCGTTCTCTAGCGGGAGGGGATCCTACGAGCAGTACTTC. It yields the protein CASSPFSSGRGSYEQYF.